This note documents a single T cell receptor (beta chain) sequence. This clone was counted only a few times. The clone's antigen remains unknown. Per-base quality was not reported, and no clone a single base away is much larger than it. The CDR3 contains 14 residues, cysteine and phenylalanine counted. Left in the record is the CDR3 DNA by itself, 42 bases read in frame from the first base. Based on the germline V gene, the CDR1 and CDR2 sequences are MDHEN and SYDVKM. V drops 5 bases and J drops 4 bases, leaving 15 bases in between. The data belong to a study of cytomegalovirus exposure and HLA in healthy donors (dated by TCRdb to 2016 to 2017). In terms of the full investigation: In an earlier analysis of about 560 of the donors, 276 Gb of sequence data and 100 million or so unique TCR beta sequences from about 179 million T cells were reported. A later genetic analysis used genome-wide SNP genotypes for about 60% of the 666 donors, treating that subset as a discovery cohort. The study combined high-throughput TCR immunosequencing, statistical association of individual TCRs with disease status, and machine learning to predict cytomegalovirus infection status. The study aimed to test whether signatures of past pathogen exposure could be identified by cataloging public T cell receptors. The later analysis used no new phenotypic data to find candidate immune exposures, relying instead on TCR beta sequences and their occurrence across donors. The genetic ancestry cluster associated with self-reported Caucasian donors included 81% of the 398 genotyped donors. Both class I and class II loci were covered by HLA typing, at four-digit resolution. To decide whether each TCR beta V gene segment behaved as functional or pseudogenic, an earlier analysis of over 500 of the donors relied on high-throughput TCR beta sequencing. The study profiled the T cell repertoires of some 610 subjects by immunosequencing and related them to cytomegalovirus serostatus. Alongside the repertoire data, information on donor age, sex, ethnicity and CMV serostatus was compiled. A later analysis re-examined previously published TCR beta repertoires from several hundred donors and added high-resolution HLA genotyping to investigate patterns of TCR occurrence. Besides the first cohort of approximately 670 subjects, a separate validation cohort made up of 90 to 150 different subjects was used. Among about 390 genotyped donors of the cohort, an average of approximately 230,000 unique TCR beta nucleotide sequences were sequenced per donor, roughly 18% of them non-productive. Roughly 300 gigabases of sequencing data and tens of millions of unique TCR sequences were included in an early release covering about 700 HLA-typed donors. Every repertoire in the discovery cohort had been generated on one and the same sequencing platform. Because of strong linkage in the cohort, a handful of DR-DQ haplotypes were treated as single units for association and clustering. Typing coverage differed by locus: A, B, C, DRB1 and DQB1 were typed in roughly 620-630 donors, DQA1 in about 500, DPA1 in some 600, and DPB1 in roughly 470.

Overall study results and their limits: In vitro tests confirmed that a few of the cytomegalovirus-associated TCR beta chains recognize cytomegalovirus antigens. Broadly in line with IMGT annotations, most TCR beta V segments showed up in productive rearrangements about 90% or about 30% of the time in an earlier analysis of under 700 of the donors. At a false discovery rate of 0.05, a later analysis linked fewer than 20,000 TCR beta sequences to specific HLA alleles. Presence/absence analyses assumed roughly uniform sequencing depth across donors, an assumption that may not hold. It was suggested by the authors that the approach could potentially be generalized to other disease states and immunological phenotypes. Because some donors lacked HLA typing at each locus, the association tests relied only on the typed subset. A later analysis found that TCR association rates varied across HLA loci, with DRB1 alleles showing the most associated TCRs and HLA-C alleles the fewest. Only TCR beta chains were sequenced in this cohort, and the absence of alpha or paired-chain data limited detectable features. The only immune exposure information available for the cohort was CMV serostatus. Some IMGT-functional V segments, including TRBV6-2 and TRBV6-3, could not be told apart with the 87-base-pair reads, so those segments were excluded. A cluster of highly shared sequence variants was judged likely to be a technical artifact of the sequencing pipeline. In both the original and validation cohorts, the classifier was reported to diagnose cytomegalovirus status with high specificity and sensitivity. Several of the top co-occurrence clusters appeared to be linked to parvovirus B19, influenza, CMV and Epstein-Barr virus, according to a later analysis. In the study, around 150 TCR beta chains were listed as associated with cytomegalovirus. In a later analysis, HLA-associated TCR beta chains showed more clonal expansion and lower generation probabilities than non-associated chains that were equally common. Linkage disequilibrium might explain the correlated functional status among segregating V segments, but an unknown experimental factor could not be ruled out. When HLA alleles, especially DR and DQ, strongly co-occurred, TCR associations were difficult to assign to individual alleles. V-gene and J-gene trimming of TCR beta chains was associated with a missense DCLRE1C variant in a later genetic analysis, and the association was replicated in an independent cohort. Across donors, most TCR sequences were observed very rarely, whereas some public TCRs were present in many individuals. The earlier analysis of 587 of the donors excluded roughly 16 rarely observed V segments, including chromosome 9 orphons, because counts were too low. In a later analysis, most CMV-associated TCR beta chains were found to appear HLA-restricted, with HLA associations seemingly driven largely by CMV exposure. According to a later genetic analysis, donors in an Asian-associated ancestry cluster had fewer N-insertions in productive TCRs than the approximately 610-donor mean. A further reported finding was that TCR beta sequences accurately predicted the HLA-A and HLA-B alleles for most subjects in the first cohort.

The cohort was made up of about 610 healthy bone marrow donors. At the time of sampling, every cohort member was nominally healthy, though immune exposures that went unrecorded were likely present. The donor was CMV seronegative and belonged to the group of 350 to 400 seronegative cohort members. Each donor provided a peripheral blood sample, and peripheral blood mononuclear cells were used for TCR beta sequencing. Genomic DNA was extracted from the blood cell samples with the Qiagen DNeasy Blood Extraction Kit. Library method: the immunoSEQ multiplex PCR assay. For the multiplex PCR, a mixture combining 60 forward primers for TCR Vbeta segments and 13 reverse primers for TCR Jbeta segments was used. Amplification of the CDR3 region of rearranged TCR beta genes was performed with a multiplex PCR assay on genomic DNA. The Illumina HiSeq System was used to sequence the amplified TCR beta libraries as 87-base-pair reads. In the original analysis: In a later analysis, 80 million or so unique TCR beta chains were counted across the 690 or so repertoires, and around 10 million of these chains were shared by at least two donors. Raw reads were error-corrected and collapsed into unique sequences with a nearest-neighbor algorithm that merged closely related sequences to remove PCR and sequencing errors. Alignment of CDR3 sequences to IMGT reference sequences was used to assign V, D and J gene segments. Each retained sequence needed at least a six-nucleotide match to both a V gene segment and a J gene segment. A rearrangement was called productive if the CDR3 had no stop codons and remained in frame with V and J, and every other rearrangement was called non-productive. Following IMGT convention, CDR3 was defined as the stretch from the second conserved V-encoded cysteine to the conserved J-encoded phenylalanine. Sequences without an unambiguous match to a single V gene segment were excluded from the earlier analysis of about 630 of the donors. An earlier analysis of 587 of the donors called V segments functional above 56.7% productive rearrangements and segregating when the between-donor standard deviation exceeded 5%. A statistical classification framework was built for diagnosing cytomegalovirus status from the catalog of TCR beta chain sequences. In a later analysis, TCR nucleotide sequences were compared against IMGT/GENE-DB human TR gene sequences so that V and J genes could be assigned. In a later analysis, CDR3 sequences and most-parsimonious VDJ recombination scenarios were assigned using the TCRdist pipeline. In a later analysis, every TCR beta chain was defined by the combination of its CDR3 amino acid sequence and its V-gene family, and reads without a unique V-gene family were dropped. In a later analysis, fewer than 600 highly shared, low-generation-probability nucleotide sequences were removed to address suspected cross-contamination and a sequencing artifact. A later analysis calculated a clonal expansion index for each public chain from normalized within-repertoire ranks of inferred template counts. Generation probabilities in a later analysis came from a VDJ recombination model fitted to out-of-frame rearrangements, and those results were checked against IGoR. Hypergeometric tests were used in a later analysis to score TCR-TCR, TCR-HLA and TCR-CMV co-occurrence, with a repertoire-size bias correction applied to the TCR pairs. In a later analysis, false discovery rates were estimated by permuting HLA or CMV assignments 20 times. A later analysis grouped co-occurring TCRs with DBSCAN, adding TCRdist sequence similarity when clustering within HLA-allele-positive subsets. Co-occurrence clustering excluded repertoires with fewer than 30,000 or more than 120,000 public chains, plus five with anomalous nucleotide sharing. TCRdb retrieved this table from immuneACCESS and kept in-frame rearrangements only. Not all clones are present; in checked studies, unresolved V genes account for under half, and no reason is known for the remainder. The V and J calls and the clone size are those of that table, but D and trimming were determined from the DNA. The sample table shows approximately 140,000 clones, and 66% are seen once. The biggest ten clones account for 6.5% of the sample.

Input material: PBMCs. This clonotype originated in a woman in her sixties in good health and CMV-seronegative. Here the chain combines TRBV28 and TRBJ2-7; D gene: possibly TRBD2, on 7 matching bases. The CDR3 reads CASSPQGGLYEQYF. DNA sequence: TGTGCCAGCAGTCCACAGGGAGGGTTGTACGAGCAGTACTTC.